The 13 T cell receptor beta chains in this list originate from one sample, sequenced in a study of T cells in Graves' hyperthyroidism and ophthalmopathy. Amplification of TCR beta CDR3 regions used RNA as the template. The HTBI primer set was used in a first-round RT-PCR of the TCR CDR3. From the multiplex PCR reads, TCRdb called clonotypes with MiXCR, one entry per CDR3 protein. The table has a few hundred thousand distinct CDR3 sequences, 46% seen once. The specimen was peripheral blood or thyroid tissue (not recorded which). The receptors originated from a woman under 30 with Graves' hyperthyroidism.

Comment on this clonotype: This may stem from a read error, because a much larger clone lies one nucleotide away. The chain recombines TRBV20-1 with TRBJ2-7; D remains unclear. The CDR3 is 10 residues long. V gave up 0 bases and J gave up 6 bases, with 3 bases separating them. CDR1 is DFQATT and CDR2 is SNEGSKA in the germline V gene (reference sequence). DNA of the CDR3: TGCAGTGCTAGAGATAGCGAGCAGTACTTC. It translates to CSARDSEQYF.

In regard to this clonotype: Since a much larger clone is just one base distant, this may be a read error. The chain recombines TRBV10-3 with TRBJ1-1; D is undetermined. CDR3 length: 16 residues. Germline V lookup: CDR1 ENHRY, CDR2 SYGVKD. V was clipped by 1 base and J by 2 bases, with 14 bases between them. DNA of the CDR3: TGTGCCATCAGTGAGTGGTTAGGTGTTCCCAACACTGAAGCTTTCTTT. Translation gives CAISEWLGVPNTEAFF.

This clonotype was counted many times. This chain connects TRBV20-1 to TRBJ2-7, with D maybe TRBD2 (6 bases). Germline CDR1 and CDR2: DFQATT and SNEGSKA (reference sequence). The CDR3 is 11 residues long. The V and J ends lost 3 bases and 3 bases respectively, with 6 bases between them. This CDR3 is CSARTSYEQYF. CDR3 DNA: TGCAGTGCTAGGACTAGCTACGAGCAGTACTTC.

The chain is built from TRBV2 and TRBJ1-5; 7 bases agree with TRBD1. This CDR3 is 17 amino acids long. Unmatched junction bases numbered 10, after V lost 4 bases and J lost 1 base. Germline-derived CDR1 and CDR2 are SNHLY and FYNNEI. The CDR3 is CASSAARQGLSNQPQHF. The CDR3 nucleotides are TGTGCCAGCAGTGCTGCCCGACAGGGCTTAAGCAATCAGCCCCAGCATTTT.

As regards this clonotype: A much larger clonotype is one base distant, so this may be a read error. The V call is TRBV6-1, the J call TRBJ1-2; possibly TRBD1 for D (5 bases). Germline loops: CDR1 MNHNS, CDR2 SASEGT. V was pared by 5 bases and J by 4 bases, with 14 bases between. The CDR3 contains 14 residues. The CDR3 coding sequence is TGTGCCAGCAGTTATGGGACTTCTAGCTATGGCTACACCTTC. Encoded protein: CASSYGTSSYGYTF.

The chain joins TRBV5-6 to TRBJ2-3, with TRBD1 as a possible D gene (6 bases). Trimming removed 0 bases from V and 7 bases from J, with 12 bases in between. This CDR3 has 14 residues. Germline CDR1 and CDR2: SGHDT and YYEEEE. CDR3 amino acids: CASSLGTAQNTQYF. The CDR3 bases are TGTGCCAGCAGCTTGGGGACAGCACAGAATACGCAGTATTTT.

This clonotype was picked up many times. The rearrangement links TRBV6-2 or TRBV6-3 to TRBJ1-2; D gene ambiguous. Per germline, CDR1 MNHEY and CDR2 SVGEGT. The V and J ends lost 7 bases and 1 base respectively, with 4 bases between them. This CDR3 has 11 residues. The CDR3 DNA follows: TGTGCCAGCAATTATAACTATGGCTACACCTTC. Translating it yields CASNYNYGYTF.

This chain connects TRBV7-6 to TRBJ1-6; D possibly corresponds to TRBD1 (6 bases). V lost 4 bases, J lost 10 bases, and 11 bases lay in between. Germline V gene data show CDR1 as SGHVS and CDR2 as FNYEAQ. The CDR3 covers 13 residues. Written as DNA, the CDR3 is TGTGCCAGCAGCTGCCACAGGGTGTCACCCCTCCACTTT. Protein sequence: CASSCHRVSPLHF.

This clonotype was observed at least ten times. The V gene is TRBV7-9, the J gene TRBJ1-1; no clear D. The CDR3 loop spans 14 amino acids. Germline CDR1 reads SEHNR; CDR2 reads FQNEAQ (reference sequence). Trimming cost V 7 bases and J 1 base, with 13 bases left between them. The chain's CDR3 is CASIISGANTEAFF. Here the CDR3 DNA reads TGTGCCAGCATCATTTCCGGAGCGAACACTGAAGCTTTCTTT.

The gene calls are TRBV2 and TRBJ1-4, with TRBD1 matching over 10 bases. Germline V CDR1 and CDR2: SNHLY, FYNNEI. Losses at the gene ends were 6 bases for V and 8 bases for J; bases not matched to a gene: 3. The CDR3 is made up of 13 amino acids. The CDR3 here is CASSVTGGEKLFF. CDR3 nucleotides: TGTGCCAGCAGCGTGACAGGGGGCGAAAAACTGTTTTTT.

Many counts were recorded for this clonotype. This chain connects TRBV11-2 to TRBJ1-2; 11 bases align to TRBD1. Per germline, CDR1 SGHAT and CDR2 FQNNGV. This CDR3 has 14 residues. V was clipped by 5 bases and J by 5 bases; unmatched bases: 4. The CDR3 sequence: CASSIGQGAYGYTF. Here the CDR3 DNA reads TGTGCCAGCAGCATCGGACAGGGGGCGTATGGCTACACCTTC.

The rearrangement uses TRBV29-1 and TRBJ2-7; no firm D call. CDR3 length: 12 amino acids. CDR1 is SQVTM, CDR2 ANQGSEA, per germline. V dropped 7 bases and J dropped 5 bases, with 15 bases sitting between them. CDR3 sequence (DNA): TGCAGCGCCCGAGAAGCAGGAAACGAGCAGTACTTC. Amino acid sequence: CSAREAGNEQYF.

This clonotype was detected only a few times. The CDR3 sequence is CASSLVPGVGTDTQYF. Here the CDR3 DNA reads TGTGCCAGCAGCTTAGTACCGGGAGTGGGCACAGATACGCAGTATTTT. The chain joins TRBV11-2 to TRBJ2-3; possible D gene TRBD2, 6 bases. Per germline, CDR1 SGHAT and CDR2 FQNNGV. The CDR3 length is 16 residues. V was pared by 1 base and J by 1 base, with 12 bases between.